Shown below are 22 T cell receptor beta chains from a single sample sequenced in a study of breast tumors, draining lymph nodes, adjacent tissues. Breast cancer patients provided tissue from their axillary draining lymph nodes. Each CDR3 protein gets one entry after TCRdb re-called the multiplex PCR reads with MiXCR. The profile covers over 100,000 distinct CDR3 sequences, with about 22% appearing a single time and about 2.6% taken by the ten largest. Sequenced input: axillary lymph node tissue. Receptors originate from a female donor with breast cancer. Some clones in this sample may be carry-over from other donors' samples.

This clonotype was counted at least ten times. This sequence joins TRBV5-1 and TRBJ2-7; 11 bases map to TRBD2. With 4 bases clipped from V and 3 bases from J, the junction kept 6 bases outside the gene matches. The CDR3 has 15 residues. Germline CDR1 is SGHRS and CDR2 is YFSETQ. CDR3 protein: CASSPTGTSGYEQYF. The CDR3 DNA is TGCGCCAGCAGCCCCACCGGGACTAGCGGCTACGAGCAGTACTTC.

This clonotype was counted at least ten times. The V and J genes are TRBV2 and TRBJ2-5; the D is unclear. CDR3 length: 15 amino acids. Germline CDR1 is SNHLY and CDR2 is FYNNEI. Trimming shortened V by 1 base and J by 2 bases, and 11 bases separated the two germline ends. The CDR3, as DNA: TGTGCCAGCAGTGAAGGCGGCCTAACTCAAGAGACCCAGTACTTC. Amino acid sequence: CASSEGGLTQETQYF.

This clonotype appeared many times. This sequence joins TRBV7-6 and TRBJ2-2; 10 positions agree with TRBD2. CDR3 length: 19 amino acids. Unmatched junction bases numbered 15, after V lost 5 bases and J lost 3 bases. CDR1 SGHVS and CDR2 FNYEAQ come from the germline V gene. In DNA form, the CDR3 reads TGTGCCAGCAGCCTACCACAGGCCCTAGCGGGAGTGGACACCGGGGAGCTGTTTTTT. Residues: CASSLPQALAGVDTGELFF.

A few counts support this clonotype. V is TRBV3-1 and J is TRBJ2-1, with 13 nucleotides matching TRBD2. Looked up from germline, CDR1 is LGHDT and CDR2 is YNNKEL (reference sequence). The V and J ends lost 3 bases and 5 bases, in that order; junction bases with no gene match: 1. This CDR3 comprises 15 residues. The CDR3 is CASSQTSGRNNEQFF. As DNA, the CDR3 is TGTGCCAGCAGCCAGACTAGCGGGAGGAACAATGAGCAGTTCTTC.

This clonotype was counted ten times or more. The genes are TRBV15 and TRBJ2-3; D uncertain. The V gene lost 1 base and the J gene lost 0 bases, with 5 bases spanning the gap. Germline CDR1 reads LNHNV; CDR2 reads YYDKDF (reference sequence). The length of the CDR3 is 14 residues. CDR3 sequence (DNA): TGTGCCACCAGCAGAGTGGGTAGCACAGATACGCAGTATTTT. Translation: CATSRVGSTDTQYF.

This clonotype has ten or more counts. This chain links TRBV30 with TRBJ1-6, with D uncertain. The germline gives CDR1 GTSNPN, CDR2 SVGIG (reference sequence). This CDR3 has 14 residues. V was clipped by 0 bases and J by 5 bases, with 8 bases between them. The CDR3 region has the DNA TGTGCCTGGAGTGTTAGGCAGAATAATTCACCCCTCCACTTT. Its protein product is CAWSVRQNNSPLHF.

This clonotype showed up many times. CDR3 region: CASSLATGGNSPLHF. The CDR3 nucleotides read TGTGCCAGCAGCCTGGCAACAGGGGGCAATTCACCCCTCCACTTT. The chain employs TRBV3-1 and TRBJ1-6; 9 nucleotides align to TRBD1. The CDR3 contains 15 residues. The germline gives CDR1 LGHDT, CDR2 YNNKEL (reference sequence). V lost 4 bases, J lost 7 bases, and 5 bases stayed unmatched.

This clonotype was seen at least ten times. This chain links TRBV29-1 with TRBJ2-5; D call uncertain. Deletions cut 3 bases from V and 5 bases from J, with 13 bases between. The germline CDR1 and CDR2 sequences are SQVTM and ANQGSEA. The CDR3 loop spans 13 amino acids. CDR3 in amino acids: CSVELDLAETQYF. In DNA, the CDR3 is TGCAGCGTTGAGTTGGACCTGGCGGAGACCCAGTACTTC.

This clonotype has a count of ten or more. The CDR3: CASSLFGGSDEQYF. The CDR3 bases are TGTGCCAGCAGCTTATTCGGCGGGAGCGACGAGCAGTACTTC. J is TRBJ2-7 and V is TRBV7-2; TRBD2 matches at 7 bases. The trim removed 2 bases at V and 5 bases at J, leaving 6 bases unmatched. CDR1 is SGHTA, CDR2 FQGNSA, per germline. This CDR3 region has 14 residues.

Details on this clonotype: This may stem from a read error, because a much larger clone lies one nucleotide away. This chain connects TRBV19 to TRBJ2-1; maybe TRBD2 (6 bases). The V gene's germline CDR1 is LNHDA and CDR2 SQIVND (reference sequence). The CDR3 loop spans 17 amino acids. Trimming left V 4 bases short and J 2 bases short, with 18 bases between. The CDR3 region is CASSRDSPGSTYNEQFF. In DNA, the CDR3 is TGTGCCAGTAGTAGGGACTCACCGGGGAGCACCTACAATGAGCAGTTCTTC.

This clonotype was detected ten times or more. The chain recombines TRBV25-1 with TRBJ1-2, with a weak D call TRBD1 (5 bases). Germline V CDR1 and CDR2: MGHDK, SYGVNS. This CDR3 contains 14 residues. V lost 2 bases and J 4 bases, leaving 11 bases between the germline ends. In DNA, the CDR3 is TGTGCCAGCAGTGAAATGGGGACTTCCTATGGCTACACCTTC. Its protein is CASSEMGTSYGYTF.

V gene TRBV7-2 combines with J gene TRBJ2-3; D is undetermined. The CDR3 consists of 16 residues. The germline CDR1 and CDR2 sequences are SGHTA and FQGNSA. With 4 bases removed from V and 2 bases from J, the gap between germline ends came to 16 bases. In nucleotides, the CDR3 is TGTGCCAGCAGCTCGCTGTTGACCCCAACCACAGATACGCAGTATTTT. This gives the protein CASSSLLTPTTDTQYF.

This clonotype has a count of ten or more. The genes are TRBV9 and TRBJ2-3; TRBD2 agrees at 11 bases. The germline CDR1 and CDR2 sequences are SGDLS and YYNGEE. CDR3 length: 17 residues. The V and J ends lost 0 bases and 0 bases, in that order; junction bases with no gene match: 3. The CDR3 protein is CASSVASGRSSTDTQYF. The CDR3 DNA sequence: TGTGCCAGCAGCGTAGCTAGCGGGAGGTCTAGCACAGATACGCAGTATTTT.

With respect to this clonotype: This may be a read error, as it is one base from a much larger clone. This chain links TRBV2 with TRBJ2-2; 8 bases are a match to TRBD2. The V gene's germline CDR1 is SNHLY and CDR2 FYNNEI. The CDR3 has 17 amino acids. The CDR3 sequence is CASSEPKRERNTGGLFF. The CDR3, as DNA: TGTGCCAGCAGTGAACCTAAGCGGGAGAGGAACACCGGGGGGCTGTTTTTT.

This clonotype appeared many times. This chain uses TRBV3-1 with TRBJ2-1, with D possibly TRBD1 on 6 matching bases. CDR3 length: 14 amino acids. The germline V gene encodes CDR1 LGHDT and CDR2 YNNKEL (reference sequence). Deletions cut 2 bases from V and 3 bases from J, with 8 bases between. CDR3 amino acids: CASSQQGLYNEQFF. CDR3 sequence (DNA): TGTGCCAGCAGCCAACAGGGGCTCTACAATGAGCAGTTCTTC.

Comment on this clonotype: It may be a read error: a sequence one base away is much more abundant. The CDR3 protein is CASSVQIRDGYTF. The CDR3 DNA is TGTGCCAGCAGTGTACAGATTCGGGATGGCTACACCTTC. This rearrangement joins TRBV7-2 to TRBJ1-2; D call uncertain. The germline V and J ends were trimmed by 6 bases and 6 bases, with 14 bases remaining between them. Germline V gene data show CDR1 as SGHTA and CDR2 as FQGNSA. The CDR3 is 13 residues long.

This clonotype was recorded at least ten times. The chain has TRBV20-1 and TRBJ1-2; D remains unclear. V lost 6 bases to trimming and J lost 4 bases, with 15 bases between them. CDR3 size: 13 residues. The germline gives CDR1 DFQATT, CDR2 SNEGSKA (reference sequence). The CDR3 spells CSAAGDRSYGYTF. The DNA for the CDR3 is TGCAGTGCGGCCGGGGATCGAAGCTATGGCTACACCTTC.

This clonotype was recorded many times. The rearrangement joins TRBV7-8 to TRBJ2-5; TRBD2 might be the D (6 bases). The V end was cut by 5 bases, the J end by 2 bases, with 18 bases between. The CDR3 runs 16 residues. Germline V gene data show CDR1 as SGHVS and CDR2 as FQNEAQ. The CDR3 is CASSGLAGRGQETQYF. In DNA, the CDR3 is TGTGCCAGCAGCGGCTTGGCCGGGAGAGGTCAAGAGACCCAGTACTTC. The variable domain in full, completed from reference TRBV7-8 and TRBJ2-5, reads GAGVSQSPRYKVAKRGQDVALRCDPISGHVSLFWYQQALGQGPEFLTYFQNEAQLDKSGLPSDRFFAERPEGSVSTLKIQRTQQEDSAVYLCASSGLAGRGQETQYFGPGTRLLVL.

This clonotype was detected only a few times. V is TRBV28 and J is TRBJ2-5; D call uncertain. CDR3 length equals 15 residues. V was trimmed by 1 base and J by 0 bases, leaving 9 bases between them. Germline loops: CDR1 MDHEN, CDR2 SYDVKM. CDR3 coding DNA: TGTGCCAGCAGTTTATCGACGGAGTACCAAGAGACCCAGTACTTC. Translation gives CASSLSTEYQETQYF.

This clonotype has a handful of counts. V gene TRBV5-4 combines with J gene TRBJ2-5, with D unresolved. The CDR3 spans 12 residues. Between the trimmed V and J ends, which lost 2 bases and 4 bases, there was a span of 6 bases. Germline V gene lookup returns CDR1 SGHNT and CDR2 YYREEE (reference sequence). The CDR3 protein is CASSFKGETQYF. The CDR3 coding sequence is TGTGCCAGCAGCTTTAAGGGAGAGACCCAGTACTTC.

This clonotype was counted only a few times. This chain connects TRBV28 to TRBJ1-4, with D tentatively TRBD1 (6 bases). Germline V CDR1 and CDR2: MDHEN, SYDVKM. The V end was cut by 6 bases, the J end by 8 bases, with 16 bases between. This CDR3 is 14 amino acids long. CDR3 sequence: CASSEQGKWEKLFF. The DNA of the CDR3 is TGTGCCAGCAGCGAACAGGGAAAATGGGAAAAACTGTTTTTT.

The sample holds many counts of this clonotype. The chain combines TRBV5-1 with TRBJ2-3; 8 positions agree with TRBD1. Unmatched junction bases numbered 10, after V lost 1 base and J lost 0 bases. The CDR3 length is 18 residues. CDR1 SGHRS and CDR2 YFSETQ come from the germline V gene. CDR3 nucleotide sequence: TGCGCCAGCAGCTTGCTTCAGGGGGCCCACACTAGCACAGATACGCAGTATTTT. As protein: CASSLLQGAHTSTDTQYF.